This T cell receptor beta chain comes out of a study of human T cells and chemical hapten exposure. This clonotype was observed at least ten times. Time point defined: pre-sensitization, week 0. The treatment here: therapeutic diphenylcyclopropenone sensitization with weekly scalp DPC. Non-pregnant alopecia patients aged 18 to 70, suitable for DPC therapy. TCRdb reanalysed the RACE reads using MiXCR and keeps one entry per CDR3 protein. The sample has about 380,000 distinct CDR3 sequences; 4.5% to 6% are singletons. This material consisted of whole blood, taken in connection with sensitization to the hapten diphenylcyclopropenone (DPC). This clonotype originated in a woman between 50 and 59 years old with alopecia areata. Some clones in this sample may be carry-over from other donors' samples.

CDR3 bases: TGTGCCTGGAGTGTAATGGCCAGAAATACTTATAATTCACCCCTCCACTTT. Translation: CAWSVMARNTYNSPLHF. The V and J genes are TRBV30 and TRBJ1-6; D uncertain. This CDR3 is built from 17 residues. V lost 0 bases and J lost 4, with 16 bases in between. Germline-derived CDR1 and CDR2 are GTSNPN and SVGIG (reference sequence).